The rows below give T cell receptor beta chains drawn from one sample of a study of regulatory T cells in long-lasting Graves disease. From the multiplex PCR reads, TCRdb called clonotypes with MiXCR, one entry per CDR3 protein. In the table there are fewer than 600,000 distinct CDR3 sequences, less than 25% of which are singletons. The sample in question was peripheral blood mononuclear cells (PBMCs), obtained when the disease was refractory, from a patient treated with antithyroid drugs. The receptor set was obtained from a female donor with Graves disease. CDR3s include the opening cysteine and the closing phenylalanine or tryptophan. A D gene is named only where the DNA matches it firmly. Only part of the rows carry a size: once, few, many, or a class if the clone is expanded.

>few|-|TRBV3-1|TRBJ2-5
TGTGCCAGCAGCCGCCTGGACGGACAAGAGACCCAGTACTTC
CASSRLDGQETQYF
>-|-|TRBV9|TRBJ2-5
TGTGCCAGCGCGGCCCTACAAGAGACCCAGTACTTC
CASAALQETQYF
>many|-|TRBV7-2|TRBJ2-7
TGTGCCAGCAGCTTTAGTGGGTTGAGCTCCTACGAGCAGTACTTC
CASSFSGLSSYEQYF
>-|TRBD2|TRBV3-1|TRBJ2-5
TGTGCCAGCAGCTACCGAGGGACTAGAATACGGGAGACCCAGTACTTC
CASSYRGTRIRETQYF
>many|TRBD2|TRBV7-2|TRBJ2-5
TGTGCCAGCAGCGGACTAGCGGGGGTAGAGACCCAGTACTTC
CASSGLAGVETQYF
>few|-|TRBV30|TRBJ1-6
TGTGCCTGGAGTGACAGGGTCGATGGGGCCCTCCACTTT
CAWSDRVDGALHF
>-|TRBD1|TRBV14|TRBJ2-6
TGTGCCAGCAGCCAACGGACAGGGCTTCAGAGGGGGGCCAACGTCCTGACTTTC
CASSQRTGLQRGANVLTF
>many|TRBD1|TRBV28|TRBJ2-4
TGTGCCAGCAGTCTACAGGGGGCGCCCCGTAACATTCAGTACTTC
CASSLQGAPRNIQYF
>-|-|TRBV7-9|TRBJ2-7
TGTGCCAGCAGCCGAAACGGGGGGCCCACCTACGAGCAGTACTTC
CASSRNGGPTYEQYF
>many|-|TRBV6-1|TRBJ1-5
TGTGCCAGCAGAACGGATTTTAGCAATCAGCCCCAGCATTTT
CASRTDFSNQPQHF
>once|TRBD1|TRBV9|TRBJ1-2
TGTGCCAGCAGCGTAGGGACAGGGGGCGACGGCTACACCTTC
CASSVGTGGDGYTF
>many|-|TRBV28|TRBJ1-5
TGTGCCAGCAGTTGGGGGGGGAGCTTTATAGGCAATCAGCCCCAGCATTTT
CASSWGGSFIGNQPQHF
>few|-|TRBV13|TRBJ2-1
TGTGCCAGCAGCTCGCCATGGAAGGGCGGTAATGAGCAGTTCTTC
CASSSPWKGGNEQFF
>-|-|TRBV3-1|TRBJ2-5
TGTGCCAGCAGCCACACACACGCGGGGCGGGACCAAGAGACCCAGTACTTC
CASSHTHAGRDQETQYF
>-|-|TRBV6-1|TRBJ1-6
TGTGCCAGTGCCGACAGCTCCTATAATTCACCCCTCCACTTT
CASADSSYNSPLHF
>many|-|TRBV27|TRBJ1-2
TGTGCCAGCAGTTTGGCGGCAGGGGTTGGCTACACCTTC
CASSLAAGVGYTF
>-|-|TRBV20-1|TRBJ2-7
TGCAGTGCTCGGACCAGCGCGGGTTACGAGCAGTACTTC
CSARTSAGYEQYF
>many|-|TRBV6-1|TRBJ1-4
TGTGCCAGCAATTGGGACGGCCTAGGGAGTGAAAAACTGTTTTTT
CASNWDGLGSEKLFF
>-|TRBD2|TRBV7-2|TRBJ2-4
TGTGCCAGCAGCCCTTGGGGGGTGACTAGCGGAACTAAAAACATTCAGTACTTC
CASSPWGVTSGTKNIQYF
>many|-|TRBV6-2/TRBV6-3|TRBJ1-5
TGTGCCAGCAGTTCTGGAACCTATCAGCCCCAGCATTTT
CASSSGTYQPQHF
>many|-|TRBV2|TRBJ1-4
TGTGCCAGCAGAAGGACACCAACTAATGAAAAACTGTTTTTT
CASRRTPTNEKLFF
>many|-|TRBV28|TRBJ1-5
TGTGCCAGCAGTTCCTTAGGAGGCAGGCAGCCCCAGCATTTT
CASSSLGGRQPQHF
>-|-|TRBV4-3|TRBJ1-1
TGCGCCAGCAGCCAAGATCGGGATATCAACACTGAAGCTTTCTTT
CASSQDRDINTEAFF
>many|-|TRBV12-3/TRBV12-4|TRBJ2-7
TGTGCCAGCAGCCTACAGGGATACTACGAGCAGTACTTC
CASSLQGYYEQYF
>-|-|TRBV7-9|TRBJ1-3
TGTGCCAGCAGAAGGGACGGGAGCTCTGGAAACACCATATATTTT
CASRRDGSSGNTIYF
>many|-|TRBV28|TRBJ2-7
TGTGCCAGCTCCGAACCTCCCACCTACGAGCAGTACTTC
CASSEPPTYEQYF
>-|-|TRBV19|TRBJ2-7
TGTGCCAGTAGTAAGGTCGGCAGGACCCTTTATTCCTACGAGCAGTACTTC
CASSKVGRTLYSYEQYF
>many|-|TRBV20-1|TRBJ1-1
TGCAGTGCTATTGTCGGAGGTACGGACACTGAAGCTTTCTTT
CSAIVGGTDTEAFF
>many|TRBD1|TRBV28|TRBJ1-5
TGTGCCAGCAGTTCCCCCAAGACAGGGGGCTTAAGTCAGCCCCAGCATTTT
CASSSPKTGGLSQPQHF